These 2 T cell receptor beta chains originate from one sample sequenced in a study of T cell changes during pregnancy in multiple sclerosis. Only in-frame clones appear in the TCRdb table, and some are missing; sequencing was by immunoSEQ multiplex PCR. This sample has tens of thousands of clones; over 75% occur once, and the top ten carry over 0.25%. Here the sequenced sample was CD4+ T cells from peripheral blood mononuclear cells, taken in the third trimester of pregnancy. The source is a female donor in good health, enrolled as a control in a pregnancy study.

This sequence joins TRBV19 and TRBJ1-1, with a weak D call TRBD1 (5 bases). CDR3 size: 13 residues. Trimming removed 6 bases at V and 10 bases at J, with 18 bases between. Germline V gene data show CDR1 as LNHDA and CDR2 as SQIVND (reference sequence). The CDR3 reads CASRVLREGSAFF. The CDR3 bases are TGTGCCAGTAGAGTCCTCAGGGAAGGCTCAGCTTTCTTT. Full variable domain (missing parts from reference TRBV19 and TRBJ1-1): DGGITQSPKYLFRKEGQNVTLSCEQNLNHDAMYWYRQDPGQGLRLIYYSQIVNDFQKGDIAEGYSVSREKKESFPLTVTSAQKNPTAFYLCASRVLREGSAFFGQGTRLTVV.

The J gene is TRBJ2-1, the V gene TRBV2; 8 positions agree with TRBD1. Losses at the gene ends were 7 bases for V and 5 bases for J; bases not matched to a gene: 10. Per the germline V gene, CDR1 is SNHLY and CDR2 is FYNNEI. The CDR3 runs to 15 residues. For the CDR3, the DNA is TGTGCCAGCAAGACGGACAGGGTGGCAAACAATGAGCAGTTCTTC. Translated, it gives CASKTDRVANNEQFF.